A single sample is the source of the 7 T cell receptor beta chains below, sequenced in a study of human T cells and chemical hapten exposure. Individual cDNA molecules had unique molecular identifiers attached to them by the library. TCRdb independently ran MiXCR on the reads; one entry per CDR3 protein. The table has 95,000 to 150,000 distinct CDR3 sequences, 8.5% to 9% seen once; the top ten hold more than 1.3%. Total RNA came from unfractionated whole blood. Sequences were obtained from whole blood. Every receptor here comes from a human donor in good health. Some clones in this sample may be carry-over from other donors' samples.

The rearrangement links TRBV24-1 to TRBJ2-6, with 9 positions matching TRBD1. The germline V gene encodes CDR1 KGHDR and CDR2 SFDVKD. Trimming at V came to 5 bases and at J to 3 bases, leaving 7 bases not matched to a gene. The CDR3 sequence is 17 residues long. The DNA for the CDR3 is TGTGCCACCAGTGGGCGGACAGGGGAGAATGGGGCCAACGTCCTGACTTTC. This encodes CATSGRTGENGANVLTF.

This clonotype was picked up a small number of times. The genes are TRBV29-1 and TRBJ1-1; no reliable D call. The germline V gene has CDR1 SQVTM and CDR2 ANQGSEA. The CDR3 runs 14 residues. V was clipped by 6 bases and J by 0 bases, with 14 bases between them. CDR3 residues: CSVYLKALNTEAFF. As DNA, the CDR3 is TGCAGCGTCTACCTCAAGGCCCTGAACACTGAAGCTTTCTTT. Combining the CDR3 with reference TRBV29-1 and TRBJ1-1 gives the whole variable domain SAVISQKPSRDICQRGTSLTIQCQVDSQVTMMFWYRQQPGQSLTLIATANQGSEATYESGFVIDKFPISRPNLTFSTLTVSNMSPEDSSIYLCSVYLKALNTEAFFGQGTRLTVV.

This chain connects TRBV20-1 to TRBJ2-7, with unresolved D. Germline assignment: CDR1 DFQATT and CDR2 SNEGSKA (reference sequence). This CDR3 comprises 13 residues. V shed 3 bases and J shed 0 bases, with 9 bases lying between them. CDR3 DNA sequence: TGCAGTGCTAGGAAGGACGGCTCCTACGAGCAGTACTTC. It is translated as CSARKDGSYEQYF.

This clonotype was seen at least ten times. The chain uses TRBV11-2 and TRBJ1-2; D is possibly TRBD1 (5 bases). Germline CDR1 is SGHAT and CDR2 is FQNNGV. The V end lost 5 bases, the J end lost 7 bases, and 20 bases lay between the germline ends. The CDR3 is 15 residues long. The CDR3 DNA is TGTGCCAGCAGCCCTTTAGGAACGAGGGGTGGTGGCTACACCTTC. Translating gives CASSPLGTRGGGYTF.

This clonotype was recorded a few times. V and J are TRBV19 and TRBJ2-1; D might be TRBD1 (6 bases). The length of the CDR3 is 15 residues. Germline lookup yields CDR1 LNHDA and CDR2 SQIVND (reference sequence). V was pared by 5 bases and J by 4 bases, with 15 bases between. This chain's CDR3 is CASSVRDTGYNEQFF. For the CDR3, the DNA is TGTGCCAGTAGTGTGAGGGACACGGGATACAATGAGCAGTTCTTC.

The rearrangement joins TRBV6-6 to TRBJ2-7; 12 bases are a match to TRBD1. The junction had 3 bases not matched to a gene; V was cut back by 5 bases and J by 4 bases. The V gene's germline CDR1 is MNHNY and CDR2 SVGAGI (reference sequence). The CDR3 loop spans 14 amino acids. The CDR3 is CASSTGQGAYEQYF. The DNA of the CDR3 is TGTGCCAGCAGTACGGGACAGGGGGCTTACGAGCAGTACTTC.

At least ten counts were recorded for this clonotype. This sequence joins TRBV12-5 and TRBJ2-1; a possible D gene is TRBD2 (6 bases). The V and J ends lost 6 bases and 7 bases respectively, with 16 bases between them. CDR3 length equals 14 residues. Germline V gives CDR1 LGHNT, CDR2 FRNRAP. CDR3 sequence reads: CASGRGDGGNEQFF. As DNA, the CDR3 is TGTGCTAGTGGACGAGGGGATGGAGGGAATGAGCAGTTCTTC.